This is a list of T cell receptor beta chains from one sample in a study of OX40 agonist ivuxolimab in advanced cancers. Data came from immunoSEQ multiplex PCR; TCRdb stores just in-frame clones and leaves some out. The sample includes over 50,000 clones, 92% of them seen just once. The specimen was CD4+ or CD8+ T cells sorted from blood, collected in a trial of the OX40 agonist ivuxolimab. The receptors originated from an adult with an advanced solid tumor such as melanoma, head and neck, liver or kidney cancer. Both conserved end residues are part of each CDR3. A D gene is named only where the DNA matches it firmly. Clone size is not always given. Where it is, it says once, few, many or a class for expanded clones.

J | D | V | size | CDR3 | DNA
TRBJ1-6 | NA | TRBV6-5 | NA | CASSYSTGYNSPLHF | TGTGCCAGCAGTTACTCTACAGGTTATAATTCACCCCTCCACTTT
TRBJ1-4 | TRBD1 | TRBV19 | NA | CASSTRQGTDPANEKLFF | TGTGCCAGTAGTACTCGACAGGGGACGGATCCGGCTAATGAAAAACTGTTTTTT
TRBJ2-1 | NA | TRBV20-1 | NA | CSPYIDNEQFF | TGCAGTCCCTATATTGATAATGAGCAGTTCTTC
TRBJ2-1 | TRBD2 | TRBV27 | NA | CASSGRGVLEQFF | TGTGCCAGCAGCGGGCGGGGGGTTCTTGAGCAGTTCTTC
TRBJ2-7 | TRBD1 | TRBV29-1 | NA | CSVEDLTGGQGAYEQYF | TGCAGCGTTGAAGATCTTACTGGGGGACAGGGGGCCTACGAGCAGTACTTC
TRBJ1-5 | NA | TRBV7-9 | NA | CASSPDSSNQPQHF | TGTGCCAGCAGTCCGGACAGTAGCAATCAGCCCCAGCATTTT
TRBJ2-7 | NA | TRBV6-1 | NA | CASSEQSYEQYF | TGTGCCAGCAGTGAACAGTCCTACGAGCAGTACTTC
TRBJ2-5 | NA | TRBV6-5 | NA | CASSYWAQETQYF | TGTGCCAGCAGTTACTGGGCGCAAGAGACCCAGTACTTC
TRBJ2-5 | TRBD1 | TRBV7-9 | NA | CASSSVTGGYQETQYF | TGTGCCAGCAGCTCGGTGACAGGGGGGTACCAAGAGACCCAGTACTTC
TRBJ2-5 | NA | TRBV4-1 | NA | CASSQGLADQETQYF | TGCGCCAGCAGCCAAGGGCTAGCCGACCAAGAGACCCAGTACTTC
TRBJ1-2 | TRBD1 | TRBV6-5 | NA | CASAPGTGFYGYTF | TGTGCCAGCGCACCAGGGACAGGGTTTTATGGCTACACCTTC
TRBJ1-2 | NA | TRBV7-2 | NA | CASSLGDPGYGYTF | TGTGCCAGCAGCTTAGGAGATCCTGGGTATGGCTACACCTTC
TRBJ2-3 | NA | TRBV4-3 | NA | CASSQYRQPTDTQYF | TGCGCCAGCAGCCAATACCGACAGCCCACAGATACGCAGTATTTT
TRBJ1-5 | NA | TRBV10-3 | NA | CALDARTTLQPQHF | TGTGCACTAGATGCTCGGACAACTCTGCAGCCCCAGCATTTT
TRBJ2-1 | NA | TRBV27 | NA | CASSLYGVNEQFF | TGTGCCAGCAGTTTATACGGGGTCAATGAGCAGTTCTTC
TRBJ1-2 | TRBD1 | TRBV12-5 | NA | CASGPMDRGNYGYTF | TGTGCTAGTGGCCCGATGGACAGGGGGAACTATGGCTACACCTTC
TRBJ2-2 | TRBD2 | TRBV9 | NA | CASSGGGTSGYTGELFF | TGTGCCAGCAGCGGGGGGGGGACTAGCGGGTACACCGGGGAGCTGTTTTTT
TRBJ2-1 | NA | TRBV27 | NA | CASSLPPPDEQFF | TGTGCCAGCAGTTTACCCCCCCCCGATGAGCAGTTCTTC
TRBJ1-1 | TRBD1 | TRBV4-1 | NA | CASSRTGTNTEAFF | TGCGCCAGCAGCAGGACAGGGACAAACACTGAAGCTTTCTTT
TRBJ1-5 | NA | TRBV7-9 | NA | CASSTGRGVSQPQHF | TGTGCCAGCAGCACCGGGAGGGGAGTTAGTCAGCCCCAGCATTTT
TRBJ2-5 | NA | TRBV21-1 | NA | CASSKRQGQETQYF | TGTGCCAGCAGCAAACGTCAGGGGCAAGAGACCCAGTACTTC
TRBJ1-4 | TRBD1 | TRBV5-6 | NA | CASSFRDRAGEKLFF | TGTGCCAGCAGCTTCAGGGACAGGGCAGGTGAAAAACTGTTTTTT
TRBJ1-1 | NA | TRBV4-3 | NA | CASSQDKQGRGLNTEAFF | TGCGCCAGCAGCCAAGATAAGCAGGGGAGGGGTCTGAACACTGAAGCTTTCTTT
TRBJ2-6 | NA | TRBV10-3 | NA | CAISRPNQDIPSGANVLTF | TGTGCCATCAGCCGACCCAATCAGGACATACCCTCTGGGGCCAACGTCCTGACTTTC
TRBJ2-7 | NA | TRBV4-2 | once | CASSQEGPSSSYEQYF | TGTGCCAGCAGCCAAGAAGGTCCGTCGAGCTCCTACGAGCAGTACTTC
TRBJ1-1 | NA | TRBV30 | few | CAWSQGVQNTEAFF | TGTGCCTGGAGCCAGGGAGTTCAGAACACTGAAGCTTTCTTT
TRBJ2-7 | NA | TRBV9 | NA | CASSVGSGTYEQYF | TGTGCCAGCAGCGTAGGCAGTGGCACCTACGAGCAGTACTTC
TRBJ2-1 | TRBD2 | TRBV6-5 | NA | CASSNSGRAYNEQFF | TGTGCCAGCAGTAATAGCGGGAGGGCCTACAATGAGCAGTTCTTC
TRBJ2-7 | NA | TRBV7-9 | NA | CASSPRTAPYEQYF | TGTGCCAGCAGCCCGAGGACAGCGCCCTACGAGCAGTACTTC
TRBJ2-1 | NA | TRBV19 | NA | CARDSEQFF | TGTGCCCGAGACAGTGAGCAGTTCTTC
TRBJ2-7 | TRBD2 | TRBV9 | NA | CASSASGKIYEQYF | TGTGCCAGCAGCGCCAGCGGGAAAATCTACGAGCAGTACTTC
TRBJ2-7 | NA | TRBV27 | NA | CASSPSLYEQYF | TGTGCCAGCAGTCCGTCCCTTTACGAGCAGTACTTC
TRBJ2-5 | NA | TRBV7-3 | few | CASSLNMDGTQYF | TGTGCCAGCAGCTTAAATATGGATGGGACCCAGTACTTC
TRBJ2-2 | NA | TRBV5-8 | few | CASSLVLPGELFF | TGTGCCAGCAGCTTGGTCCTACCCGGGGAGCTGTTTTTT
TRBJ2-5 | NA | TRBV12-5 | NA | CASGSERVYETQYF | TGTGCTAGTGGTTCCGAGCGGGTCTATGAGACCCAGTACTTC
TRBJ2-3 | NA | TRBV19 | NA | CASSPEGRGTDTQYF | TGTGCCAGTAGCCCGGAGGGGCGGGGCACAGATACGCAGTATTTT
TRBJ2-7 | NA | TRBV28 | NA | CASSLLSGEGYEQYF | TGTGCCAGCAGTTTATTGTCAGGGGAGGGGTACGAGCAGTACTTC
TRBJ1-2 | NA | TRBV7-2 | NA | CASSLVGTEEAYGYTF | TGTGCCAGCAGCTTAGTGGGGACCGAGGAGGCCTATGGCTACACCTTC
TRBJ1-5 | NA | TRBV4-1 | NA | CASSQGPSSNQPQHF | TGCGCCAGCAGCCAGGGACCCTCCAGCAATCAGCCCCAGCATTTT
TRBJ2-3 | TRBD2 | TRBV5-4 | NA | CASSEMTSGGVTDTQYF | TGTGCCAGCAGCGAAATGACTAGCGGGGGGGTAACAGATACGCAGTATTTT
TRBJ2-5 | NA | TRBV21-1 | NA | CASSKGSGRFQETQYF | TGTGCCAGCAGCAAAGGAAGCGGGAGGTTCCAAGAGACCCAGTACTTC
TRBJ2-1 | NA | TRBV20-1 | NA | CSVLGNEQFF | TGCAGTGTGTTAGGCAATGAGCAGTTCTTC
TRBJ2-1 | TRBD2 | TRBV11-3 | once | CASSPRTMGLAGIGEQFF | TGTGCCAGCAGCCCAAGAACGATGGGACTAGCGGGGATAGGGGAGCAGTTCTTC
TRBJ2-2 | NA | TRBV6-4 | NA | CASSLAPGGELFF | TGTGCCAGCAGTCTCGCACCCGGCGGGGAGCTGTTTTTT
TRBJ2-7 | TRBD2 | TRBV19 | medium-sized | CASRPSGAAEQYF | TGTGCCAGCAGGCCTAGCGGGGCCGCGGAGCAGTACTTC
TRBJ2-1 | TRBD2 | TRBV11-3 | NA | CASRREDNNEQFF | TGTGCCAGCAGGCGGGAGGACAACAATGAGCAGTTCTTC
TRBJ1-4 | TRBD1 | TRBV7-9 | NA | CASSFDRGEKLFF | TGTGCCAGCAGCTTCGACAGGGGGGAAAAACTGTTTTTT
TRBJ2-7 | TRBD1 | TRBV6-5 | NA | CASSQWDRGSYEQYF | TGTGCCAGCAGTCAATGGGACAGGGGCTCCTACGAGCAGTACTTC
TRBJ1-1 | NA | TRBV11-2 | once | CASSLGSGVMNTEAFF | TGTGCCAGCAGCTTAGGGTCAGGGGTCATGAACACTGAAGCTTTCTTT
TRBJ2-7 | TRBD1 | TRBV5-1 | once | CASSPLGTGPYEQYF | TGCGCCAGCAGCCCATTGGGGACAGGGCCCTACGAGCAGTACTTC
TRBJ2-5 | TRBD2 | TRBV7-9 | NA | CASSLNRGVSVTQETQYF | TGTGCCAGCAGCTTAAACCGGGGGGTCTCAGTAACGCAAGAGACCCAGTACTTC
TRBJ1-4 | TRBD1 | TRBV19 | NA | CASSIGNADRGEKLFF | TGTGCCAGTAGTATTGGTAACGCGGACAGGGGAGAAAAACTGTTTTTT
TRBJ2-7 | TRBD2 | TRBV6-1 | once | CASDLTSGGLYEQYF | TGTGCCAGCGATCTGACTAGCGGGGGACTCTACGAGCAGTACTTC
TRBJ1-1 | NA | TRBV6-1 | NA | CASSEIVGFNTEAFF | TGTGCCAGCAGTGAAATAGTCGGGTTTAACACTGAAGCTTTCTTT
TRBJ2-1 | TRBD1 | TRBV2 | NA | CASSTGQGALNEQFF | TGTGCCAGCAGCACCGGACAGGGGGCGCTTAATGAGCAGTTCTTC
TRBJ2-7 | TRBD2 | TRBV29-1 | NA | CSVTGTTNSYEQYF | TGCAGCGTAACCGGGACTACGAACTCCTACGAGCAGTACTTC
TRBJ1-1 | NA | TRBV4-1 | NA | CASSQRTVNTEAFF | TGCGCCAGCAGCCAACGGACAGTAAACACTGAAGCTTTCTTT
TRBJ2-7 | TRBD1 | TRBV11-3 | NA | CASSPSTGTGLREQYF | TGTGCCAGCAGCCCCTCGACCGGGACAGGGCTCCGCGAGCAGTACTTC
TRBJ2-3 | TRBD1 | TRBV9 | NA | CASSVQGARTDTQYF | TGTGCCAGCAGCGTACAGGGGGCCCGCACAGATACGCAGTATTTT